The clone carrying this TCR beta chain was recorded only once. The antigen remains unidentified. The data belong to a study of cytomegalovirus exposure and HLA in healthy donors. Study-level points and caveats: TCR beta V- and J-gene trimming was later associated with a missense DCLRE1C variant. Several of the most significant clusters were apparently associated with common viral pathogens in a later analysis.

Researchers ran the PCR with 60 Vbeta and 13 Jbeta primers. Sequencing was performed with immunoSEQ multiplex PCR; in TCRdb, only in-frame clones are kept and a portion is missing. Among 110,000 to 150,000 clones listed, about 85% were seen once. The CDR3 loop spans 17 amino acids. The V gene's germline CDR1 is SGHRS and CDR2 YFSETQ. Trimming stripped 4 bases from V and 0 bases from J, with 19 bases between. The source of this sequence is a boy younger than 10 in good health and CMV-seronegative. The rearrangement joins TRBV5-1 to TRBJ2-5; TRBD1 is a possible D gene (5 bases). The specimen sequenced was PBMCs. The CDR3 DNA reads as TGCGCCAGCAGCCCCAGGTCTGGGGCCCTGTACCAAGAGACCCAGTACTTC. It yields the protein CASSPRSGALYQETQYF.